What follows describes a single TCR beta chain. Germline-derived CDR1 and CDR2 are SGHNT and YYREEE (reference sequence). This CDR3 has 14 residues. The sample comes from a study of STAT5B mutations in CD4+ large granular lymphocyte leukemia. The repertoire was sequenced with immunoSEQ multiplex PCR; TCRdb's copy has only in-frame clones and lacks some. The sample shows about 31,000 clones, just under 75% of them seen only once. The clonotype comes from a human donor in good health. Sequencing used CD4+ T cells from blood buffy coats. The chain employs TRBV5-4 and TRBJ2-5; 7 bases match TRBD1. The J call may be wrong; the DNA end is better matched by TRBJ2-7. The CDR3 DNA sequence: TGTGCCAGCAGCCCCGTCGGACAGGTCTACGAGCAGTACTTC. This encodes CASSPVGQVYEQYF.